The 9 T cell receptor beta chains below were found in one sample sequenced in a study of cytomegalovirus exposure and HLA in healthy donors. Researchers ran the PCR with 60 Vbeta and 13 Jbeta primers. Libraries were prepared by immunoSEQ multiplex PCR; TCRdb keeps only in-frame clonotypes and omits some of them. The data contain 210,000 or so clones, around 89% of them singletons. The sequencing input was PBMCs. The source is a woman aged 18-35 years in good health and CMV-seronegative.

This clone was observed a few times. The chain carries TRBV6-5 and TRBJ2-7; a weak D match, TRBD2 (5 bases). CDR1 is MNHEY and CDR2 is SVGAGI in the germline V gene. Trimming removed 0 bases from V and 2 bases from J, with 8 bases in between. CDR3 size: 14 residues. CDR3 in DNA: TGTGCCAGCAGTTACTCCCAGCGGCCCTACGAGCAGTACTTC. It yields the protein CASSYSQRPYEQYF.

The genes are TRBV21-1 and TRBJ2-5; the DNA was not compared with TRBD2, the D call given in the table. TRBV21-1 is listed as a pseudogene. The CDR3 is 17 residues long. The CDR3 DNA reads TGTGCCAGCAGCCAAGGTCCTGCGGGGGTCACCGCGGAGACCCAGTACTTC. This translates into CASSQGPAGVTAETQYF.

CDR3 loop: CASSFPASSYEQYF. The CDR3 DNA reads TGTGCCAGCAGCTTTCCTGCTAGCTCCTACGAGCAGTACTTC. V and J are TRBV7-9 and TRBJ2-7; D is unresolved. The CDR3 has 14 residues. CDR1 SEHNR and CDR2 FQNEAQ come from the germline V gene (reference sequence). V lost 3 bases to trimming and J lost 0 bases, with 9 bases between them.

The chain couples TRBV11-2 to TRBJ1-1; D may be TRBD1 (5 bases). The germline CDR1 and CDR2 sequences are SGHAT and FQNNGV. Trimming stripped 5 bases from V and 3 bases from J, with 16 bases between. The CDR3 covers 15 residues. CDR3: CASSRRGVKYTEAFF. CDR3 nucleotide sequence: TGTGCCAGCAGCCGACGGGGGGTTAAGTACACTGAAGCTTTCTTT.

The chain is built from TRBV7-2 and TRBJ2-1, with TRBD2 matching over 11 bases. The CDR3 is made up of 16 amino acids. Unmatched junction bases numbered 5, after V lost 3 bases and J lost 4 bases. The germline gives CDR1 SGHTA, CDR2 FQGNSA. As DNA, the CDR3 is TGTGCCAGCAGCTTCACAGGGACTAGCGGATACAATGAGCAGTTCTTC. This encodes CASSFTGTSGYNEQFF.

The V call is TRBV5-1, the J call TRBJ2-2; D is unresolved. Germline loops: CDR1 SGHRS, CDR2 YFSETQ. The CDR3 spans 14 residues. The ends were cut back, 0 bases at V and 6 bases at J, with 9 bases in the middle. The CDR3 DNA sequence: TGCGCCAGCAGCTTGGTCCTGCTAGCCGGGGAGCTGTTTTTT. Its protein is CASSLVLLAGELFF.

The rearrangement links TRBV5-6 to TRBJ2-1, with TRBD1 identical over 10 bases. Germline CDR1 and CDR2: SGHDT and YYEEEE. CDR3 length: 17 amino acids. With 4 bases clipped from V and 13 bases from J, the junction kept 20 bases outside the gene matches. The CDR3 sequence: CASSRGTGTGVPVDQFF. As DNA, the CDR3 is TGTGCCAGCAGCAGGGGGACCGGGACAGGGGTCCCGGTTGATCAGTTCTTC.

This clone was detected only a few times. The chain joins TRBV30 to TRBJ1-4; 8 nucleotides align to TRBD1. CDR1 is GTSNPN, CDR2 SVGIG, per germline (reference sequence). The CDR3 is 14 residues long. V lost 6 bases and J lost 8; bases outside the gene matches: 11. Here the CDR3 reads CACTLIDRGEKLFF. The CDR3, as DNA: TGTGCCTGTACTTTAATCGACAGGGGCGAAAAACTGTTTTTT.

The V and J genes are TRBV7-9 and TRBJ2-1; TRBD1 matches at 10 bases. The CDR3 length is 15 residues. Germline assignment: CDR1 SEHNR and CDR2 FQNEAQ (reference sequence). The V segment lost 5 bases and the J segment 7 bases; nucleotides outside the gene matches: 8. This chain's CDR3 is CASSPRDRGRNEQFF. CDR3 in DNA: TGTGCCAGCAGCCCCCGGGACAGGGGACGGAATGAGCAGTTCTTC. The whole variable domain, filled in from reference TRBV7-9 and TRBJ2-1, reads DTGVSQNPRHKITKRGQNVTFRCDPISEHNRLYWYRQTLGQGPEFLTYFQNEAQLEKSRLLSDRFSAERPKGSFSTLEIQRTEQGDSAMYLCASSPRDRGRNEQFFGPGTRLTVL.